This T cell receptor beta chain is from a study of cytomegalovirus exposure and HLA in healthy donors. The PCR had 60 Vbeta and 13 Jbeta primers. The repertoire was sequenced with immunoSEQ multiplex PCR; TCRdb's copy has only in-frame clones and lacks some. The sample contains 150,000 to 180,000 clones, approximately 72% of which appear only once. Remarks on this clone: Its target is not known.

The germline gives CDR1 KGHSH, CDR2 LQKENI. This CDR3 is 17 amino acids long. Study-wide results and caveats: Associated with cytomegalovirus, according to the listing, were 150 to 200 TCR beta chains. Within an earlier analysis, most TCR beta V segments proved productive either about 90% or about 30% of the time. Using the classifier, cytomegalovirus status was reportedly diagnosed with high specificity and sensitivity. The later analysis indicated that the majority of CMV-associated TCR beta chains appeared HLA-restricted.

This receptor was obtained from a man aged 18 to 35 in good health and CMV-seronegative. Input material: PBMCs. The chain joins TRBV18 to TRBJ2-5; no firm D call. Judging by the DNA end, TRBJ2-7 fits better; the J call may be wrong. Here the CDR3 reads CASSHEVAEITSYEQYF. CDR3 DNA: TGTGCCAGCTCGCACGAGGTGGCAGAGATTACCTCCTACGAGCAGTACTTC.